Listed below are T cell receptor beta chains from one sample, sequenced in a study of regulatory T cells in long-lasting Graves disease. One entry per CDR3 protein, called by TCRdb with MiXCR from the multiplex PCR reads. This table holds 500,000 or so distinct CDR3 sequences, 16% found once. These data were also reused for a study on T cells in Graves' hyperthyroidism and ophthalmopathy.

This material consisted of peripheral blood mononuclear cells (PBMCs), taken at new diagnosis, from a patient treated with antithyroid drugs. These receptors all come from a man in his forties with Graves disease. Both conserved end residues are part of each CDR3. The order of the fields is J gene, clone size, D gene, V gene, CDR3 DNA, CDR3 protein. A D gene is named only where the DNA matches it firmly. The size field is filled for only some rows; it gives once, few, many or a size class.

TRBJ2-3,many,TRBD2,TRBV5-1,TGCGCCAGCAGCTTGGGACTAGCGGGACCACTTAGCACAGATACGCAGTATTTT,CASSLGLAGPLSTDTQYF
TRBJ1-1,many,.,TRBV6-2/TRBV6-3,TGTGCCAGCAGTTACTCCCCAGGGGAGGTCGGAACTGAAGCTTTCTTT,CASSYSPGEVGTEAFF
TRBJ1-3,many,TRBD1,TRBV28,TGTGCCAGCGGGGGGGACAGGGGATCGTCAGGAAACACCATATATTTT,CASGGDRGSSGNTIYF
TRBJ2-3,few,.,TRBV24-1,TGTGCCACCAGTGCCGGGAGTATAACAGATACGCAGTATTTT,CATSAGSITDTQYF
TRBJ2-3,many,TRBD1,TRBV7-3,TGTGCCAGCAGTTCGGGACAGGGTGGAAGAGATACGCAGTATTTT,CASSSGQGGRDTQYF
TRBJ2-1,.,.,TRBV29-1,TGCAGCGTTAGCCAGGGGCGGGGAGATGAGCAGTTCTTC,CSVSQGRGDEQFF
TRBJ2-3,many,TRBD2,TRBV13,TGTGCCAGCAGTTCAGTCCTAGCGGACACAGATACGCAGTATTTT,CASSSVLADTDTQYF
TRBJ2-3,many,TRBD1,TRBV7-3,TGTGCCAGCAGCTTACGGGAAGGGGGCTCAGATACGCAGTATTTT,CASSLREGGSDTQYF
TRBJ2-1,.,TRBD2,TRBV6-2/TRBV6-3,TGTGCCAGCACTCCAGGGACTAGCGGGAGGAATTCGAATGAGCAGTTCTTC,CASTPGTSGRNSNEQFF
TRBJ2-5,many,.,TRBV24-1,TGTGCCACCAGTGATTTGCGGACCCCAGGAACCCAGTACTTC,CATSDLRTPGTQYF
TRBJ1-1,many,.,TRBV28,TGTGCCAGCAGTCAACGGGGGACTGAAGCTTTCTTT,CASSQRGTEAFF
TRBJ2-1,few,.,TRBV9,TGTGCCAGCAGCGTAGGTCCCGGGGGAGCTACGAGTGAGGTGGGGCAGTTCTTC,CASSVGPGGATSEVGQFF
TRBJ2-7,many,TRBD2,TRBV7-9,TGTGCCAGCAGCGGAAGCGGGAGGGCTGGGAACGAGCAGTACTTC,CASSGSGRAGNEQYF
TRBJ2-2,few,TRBD1,TRBV3-1,TGTGCCAGCAGCCATGGGGACAGGGGCACGAACACCGGGGAGCTGTTTTTT,CASSHGDRGTNTGELFF
TRBJ1-1,many,.,TRBV29-1,TGCAGCGTTACTCGGGACACTCAGACAGCTTTCTTT,CSVTRDTQTAFF
TRBJ2-1,.,TRBD2,TRBV29-1,TGCAGCGTTGAAGGTTGGGTTACGGGAGGGCTCTACAATGAGCAGTTCTTC,CSVEGWVTGGLYNEQFF
TRBJ1-3,.,.,TRBV9,TGTGCCAGCAGCGTAGACCCCGGCGGCAGCTCTGGAAACACCATATATTTT,CASSVDPGGSSGNTIYF
TRBJ1-1,few,.,TRBV10-3,TGTGCCATTTCTGAAGCTAACACTGAAGCTTTCTTT,CAISEANTEAFF
TRBJ1-5,few,.,TRBV5-1,TGCGCCAGCAGCTTGGCCGACAGCTTCAATCAGCCCCAGCATTTT,CASSLADSFNQPQHF
TRBJ2-3,few,.,TRBV15,TGTGCCACCAGTGATTTGGGGGCCCGTTGGGGCACAGATACGCAGTATTTT,CATSDLGARWGTDTQYF
TRBJ1-1,few,.,TRBV19,TGTGCCACGAAAAGGGGACTCCAGAACACTGAAGCTTTCTTT,CATKRGLQNTEAFF
TRBJ2-3,many,.,TRBV6-5,TGTGCCAGCAGTTACGGGAGTCGCGATACAGATACGCAGTATTTT,CASSYGSRDTDTQYF
TRBJ2-1,.,TRBD2,TRBV29-1,TGCAGCGTTGAAGATATAGCGGGAGGTGGGAGTGAGCAGTTCTTC,CSVEDIAGGGSEQFF
TRBJ2-7,many,TRBD2,TRBV5-1,TGCGCCAGCAGCTTGGCCGAGAGACTAGCGGGAGGCGAGCAGTACTTC,CASSLAERLAGGEQYF
TRBJ2-1,many,TRBD2,TRBV15,TGTGCCACCAGCGGACTAGCGGGTCGTTCCCATGAGCAGTTCTTC,CATSGLAGRSHEQFF
TRBJ1-2,many,.,TRBV18,TGTGCCAGCTCACAAGGACAGAACTATGGCTACACCTTC,CASSQGQNYGYTF
TRBJ1-6,few,TRBD1,TRBV28,TGTGCTAGCCAGCCGGGACAGGGCAATAATTCACCCCTCCACTTT,CASQPGQGNNSPLHF
TRBJ2-5,many,.,TRBV6-2/TRBV6-3,TGTGCCAGCAGTTACTCGGGCAGGGGTGAGGAGACCCAGTACTTC,CASSYSGRGEETQYF
TRBJ1-1,few,TRBD1,TRBV4-2,TGTGCCAGCAGCCCTCGGACAGGGTCGAACACTGAAGCTTTCTTT,CASSPRTGSNTEAFF
TRBJ2-7,few,.,TRBV20-1,TGCAGTGCTAGAGATCGGGTCAGTGAGCAGTACTTC,CSARDRVSEQYF
TRBJ2-7,.,TRBD1,TRBV6-1,TGTGCCAGCAGTCCGCTTTGGACAGGGGCGTCGTACGAGCAGTACTTC,CASSPLWTGASYEQYF
TRBJ2-5,many,.,TRBV27,TGTGCCAGCAGTTTGGGGGGCGGGTGGGAAGAGACCCAGTACTTC,CASSLGGGWEETQYF
TRBJ2-7,few,TRBD1,TRBV7-6,TGTGCCAGCAGCTTATCGGGGACAGGGTTGGCCGAGCAGTACTTC,CASSLSGTGLAEQYF
TRBJ1-1,few,.,TRBV20-1,TGCAGTGCTAGACGTACAGGGCGGAACACTGAAGCTTTCTTT,CSARRTGRNTEAFF
TRBJ2-3,many,.,TRBV30,TGTGCCTGGAGTGTACGCGGGGTCCTCACAGATACGCAGTATTTT,CAWSVRGVLTDTQYF
TRBJ2-5,many,.,TRBV28,TGTGCCAGCAGTTTCTCGGGAGTGGTAGAGACCCAGTACTTC,CASSFSGVVETQYF
TRBJ1-3,few,.,TRBV6-1,TGTGCCAGCAGTCGACAACCGGGACATCTTATAGGAAACACCATATATTTT,CASSRQPGHLIGNTIYF
TRBJ1-2,many,TRBD1,TRBV5-1,TGCGCCAGCAGCTCAGTCATTCAGACAGGGGGCGAAGGCTACACCTTC,CASSSVIQTGGEGYTF
TRBJ2-1,many,.,TRBV2,TGTGCCAGCAGTCGATCTAGGTCCGAGCAGTTCTTC,CASSRSRSEQFF
TRBJ2-7,many,TRBD1,TRBV20-1,TGCAGTGCTAGGACAGGGACCACCTACGAGCAGTACTTC,CSARTGTTYEQYF
TRBJ2-5,many,TRBD1,TRBV29-1,TGCAGCGTCGCAGGGACAGTTCAAGGGGAGACCCAGTACTTC,CSVAGTVQGETQYF
TRBJ1-1,many,TRBD1,TRBV20-1,TGCAGTGCTTCCGGGACAGACCTTACTGAAGCTTTCTTT,CSASGTDLTEAFF
TRBJ2-1,many,.,TRBV6-2/TRBV6-3,TGTGCCAGCAGCAAATGGGGGGCCGCCAATCGTTACAATGAGCAGTTCTTC,CASSKWGAANRYNEQFF
TRBJ2-7,many,TRBD2,TRBV7-2,TGTGCCAGCAGCTTAGGGGGGGGGACCCCTTACGAGCAGTACTTC,CASSLGGGTPYEQYF
TRBJ2-1,many,.,TRBV5-1,TGCGCCAGCAGCCAGGGACACCTAGAGCAGTTCTTC,CASSQGHLEQFF